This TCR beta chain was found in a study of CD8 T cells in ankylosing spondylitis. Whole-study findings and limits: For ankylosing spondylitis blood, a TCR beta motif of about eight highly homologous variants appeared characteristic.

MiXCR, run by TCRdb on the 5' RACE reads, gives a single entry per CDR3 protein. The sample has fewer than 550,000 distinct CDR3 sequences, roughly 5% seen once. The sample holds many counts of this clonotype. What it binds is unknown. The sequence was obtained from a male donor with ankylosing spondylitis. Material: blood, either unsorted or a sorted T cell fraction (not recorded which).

This chain's CDR3 is CASRTLLNSNTEAFF. CDR3 in DNA: TGTGCCAGCAGAACCCTTCTCAACTCGAACACTGAAGCTTTCTTT. The V and J genes are TRBV4-2 and TRBJ1-1; no firm D call. This CDR3 spans 15 amino acids. Looked up from germline, CDR1 is LGHNA and CDR2 is YNFKEQ. V was trimmed by 6 bases and J by 1 base, leaving 15 bases between them.